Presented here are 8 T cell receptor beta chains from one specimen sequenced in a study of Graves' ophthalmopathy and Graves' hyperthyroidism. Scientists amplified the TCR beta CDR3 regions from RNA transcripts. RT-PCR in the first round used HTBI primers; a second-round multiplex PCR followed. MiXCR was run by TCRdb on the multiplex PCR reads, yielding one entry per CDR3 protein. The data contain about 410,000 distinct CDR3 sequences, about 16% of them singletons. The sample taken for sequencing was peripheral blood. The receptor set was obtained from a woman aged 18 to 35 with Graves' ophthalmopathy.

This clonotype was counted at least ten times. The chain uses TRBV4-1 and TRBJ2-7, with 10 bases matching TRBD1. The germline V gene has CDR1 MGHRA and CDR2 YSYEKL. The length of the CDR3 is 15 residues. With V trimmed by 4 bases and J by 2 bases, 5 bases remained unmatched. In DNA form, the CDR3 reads TGCGCCAGCAGCCCCCAGGACAGGGGGACCTACGAGCAGTACTTC. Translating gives CASSPQDRGTYEQYF.

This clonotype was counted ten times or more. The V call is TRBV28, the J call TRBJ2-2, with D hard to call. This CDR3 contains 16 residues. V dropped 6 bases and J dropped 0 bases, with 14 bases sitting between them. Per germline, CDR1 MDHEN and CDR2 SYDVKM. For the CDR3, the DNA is TGTGCCAGCAGCCCCCCCGGGCAGGCGAACACCGGGGAGCTGTTTTTT. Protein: CASSPPGQANTGELFF.

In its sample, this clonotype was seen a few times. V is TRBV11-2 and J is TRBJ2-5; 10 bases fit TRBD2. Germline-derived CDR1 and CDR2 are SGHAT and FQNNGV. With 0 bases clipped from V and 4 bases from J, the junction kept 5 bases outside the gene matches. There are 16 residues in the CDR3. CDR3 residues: CASSLEGRLAGETQYF. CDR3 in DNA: TGTGCCAGCAGCTTAGAGGGACGACTAGCGGGAGAGACCCAGTACTTC.

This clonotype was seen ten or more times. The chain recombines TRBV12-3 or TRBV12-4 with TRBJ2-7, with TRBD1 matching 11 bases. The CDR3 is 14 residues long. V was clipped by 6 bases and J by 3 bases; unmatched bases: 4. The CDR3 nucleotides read TGTGCCAGCAGGGAGGGACAGGGGGACTACGAGCAGTACTTC. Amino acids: CASREGQGDYEQYF.

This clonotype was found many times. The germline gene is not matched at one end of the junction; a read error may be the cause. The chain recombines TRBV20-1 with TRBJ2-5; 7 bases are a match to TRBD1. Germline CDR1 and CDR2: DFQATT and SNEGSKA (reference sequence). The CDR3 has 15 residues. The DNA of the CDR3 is TGCAGTGCGAGAGACGGACAGGTGGGAACAGAGACCCAGTACTTC. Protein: CSARDGQVGTETQYF.

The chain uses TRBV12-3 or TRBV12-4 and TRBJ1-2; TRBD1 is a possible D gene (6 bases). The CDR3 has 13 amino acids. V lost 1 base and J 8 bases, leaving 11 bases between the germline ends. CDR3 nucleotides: TGTGCCAGCAGTTTAGAGAGCCAGGGGGGCTACACCTTC. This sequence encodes CASSLESQGGYTF.

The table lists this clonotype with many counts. The CDR3 sequence is CASRVGQTNYGYTF. As DNA, the CDR3 is TGTGCCAGCAGGGTAGGGCAGACTAACTATGGCTACACCTTC. V and J are TRBV6-5 and TRBJ1-2; D gene uncertain. The CDR3 runs 14 residues. V was shortened by 6 bases and J by 0 bases, with 11 bases between the two germline ends. Germline assignment: CDR1 MNHEY and CDR2 SVGAGI.

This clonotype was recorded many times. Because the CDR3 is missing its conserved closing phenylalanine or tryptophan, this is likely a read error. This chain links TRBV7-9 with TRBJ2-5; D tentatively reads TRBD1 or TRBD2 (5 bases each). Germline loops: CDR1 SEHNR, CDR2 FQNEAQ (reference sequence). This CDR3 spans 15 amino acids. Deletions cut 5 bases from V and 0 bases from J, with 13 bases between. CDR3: CASSLPLGDQETQYL. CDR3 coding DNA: TGTGCCAGCAGCCTCCCCTTGGGGGACCAAGAGACCCAGTACCTC.